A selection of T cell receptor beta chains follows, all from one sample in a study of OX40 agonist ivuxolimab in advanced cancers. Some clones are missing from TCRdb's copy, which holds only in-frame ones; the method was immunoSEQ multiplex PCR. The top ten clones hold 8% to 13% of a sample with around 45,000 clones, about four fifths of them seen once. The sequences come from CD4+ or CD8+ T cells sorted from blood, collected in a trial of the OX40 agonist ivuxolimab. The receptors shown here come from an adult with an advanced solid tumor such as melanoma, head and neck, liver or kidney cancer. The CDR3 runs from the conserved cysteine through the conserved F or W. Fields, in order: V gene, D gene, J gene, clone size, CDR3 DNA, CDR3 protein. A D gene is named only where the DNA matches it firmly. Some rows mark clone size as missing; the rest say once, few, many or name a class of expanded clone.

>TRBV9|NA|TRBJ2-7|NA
TGTGCCAGCTACGAGCAGTACTTC
CASYEQYF
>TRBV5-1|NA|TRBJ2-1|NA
TGCGCCAGCAGCCGCTCTACAGTCTCAACGAACAATGAGCAGTTCTTC
CASSRSTVSTNNEQFF
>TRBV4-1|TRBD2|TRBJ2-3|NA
TGCGCCAGCAGCCAAGATCTATACACTAGCGGGAGATTAGATACGCAGTATTTT
CASSQDLYTSGRLDTQYF
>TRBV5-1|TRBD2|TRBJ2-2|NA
TGCGCCAGCAGCCCTAGCGGGAGTCGAACCGGGGAGCTGTTTTTT
CASSPSGSRTGELFF
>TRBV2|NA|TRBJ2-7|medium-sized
TGTGCCAGCCTCGAAGGGCCAGGGTCCGAGCAGTACTTC
CASLEGPGSEQYF
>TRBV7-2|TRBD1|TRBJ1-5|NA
TGTGCCAGCAGCTCACCCCCCGGGACAGGCCCCAGCGGGCAGCCCCAGCATTTT
CASSSPPGTGPSGQPQHF
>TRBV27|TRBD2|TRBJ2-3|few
TGTGCCAGCAGTTTGCGAGGACTAGCGTCAGATACGCAGTATTTT
CASSLRGLASDTQYF
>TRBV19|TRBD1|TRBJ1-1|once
TGTGCCAGTAGTCAACCGGGACAGCAGAACACTGAAGCTTTCTTT
CASSQPGQQNTEAFF
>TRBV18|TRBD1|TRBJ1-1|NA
TGTGCCAGCTCTCTACAGGGGGCCACTGAAGCTTTCTTT
CASSLQGATEAFF
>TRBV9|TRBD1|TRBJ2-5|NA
TGTGCCAGCAGCGCGCAACAGGGGGCTAGGGAGACCCAGTACTTC
CASSAQQGARETQYF
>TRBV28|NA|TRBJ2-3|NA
TGTGCCAGCAGTTTCATCAGCACAGATACGCAGTATTTT
CASSFISTDTQYF
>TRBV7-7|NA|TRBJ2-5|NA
TGTGCTAGCAGCACAGGGAGGGCCTGGGCAGAGACCCAGTACTTC
CASSTGRAWAETQYF
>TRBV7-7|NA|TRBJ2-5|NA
TGTGCTAGCAGCTTAGGGGCAGGACTACAAGAGACCCAGTACTTC
CASSLGAGLQETQYF
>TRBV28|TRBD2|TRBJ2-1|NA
TGTGCCAGCAGTTTATTGTCTAGCGGGAGTAGGGATGAGCAGTTCTTC
CASSLLSSGSRDEQFF
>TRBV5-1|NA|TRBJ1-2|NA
TGCGCCAGCAGCTTGAGTGCAGGGAACCTCTATGGCTACACCTTC
CASSLSAGNLYGYTF
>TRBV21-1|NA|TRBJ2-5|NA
TGTGCCAGCAGCCCCCGGTGGAATAACAGGGGTTCGGAGACCCAGTACTTC
CASSPRWNNRGSETQYF
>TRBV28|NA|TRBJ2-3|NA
TGTGCCAGCCTAAGCGGCGGGCCAGCCGGTGATACGCAGTATTTT
CASLSGGPAGDTQYF
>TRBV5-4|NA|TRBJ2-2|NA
TGTGCCAGCAGCTTTGGGTCCCGGGTCAGGGGTTTTACCGGGGAGCTGTTTTTT
CASSFGSRVRGFTGELFF
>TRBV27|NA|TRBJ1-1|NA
TGTGCCAGCTCCCCGGGGTCAGCTTTTACAGGGCGGGTGAACACTGAAGCTTTCTTT
CASSPGSAFTGRVNTEAFF
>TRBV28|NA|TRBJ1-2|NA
TGTGCCAGCAGCAAAGAGGGGGGGAGCTATGGCTACACCTTC
CASSKEGGSYGYTF
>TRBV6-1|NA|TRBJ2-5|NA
TGTGCCAGCAGTGATGAGGGGACCCTCCCGGAGACCCAGTACTTC
CASSDEGTLPETQYF
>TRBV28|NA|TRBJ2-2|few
TGTGCCAGCAGCGTTGGAGGGTTGCCGCAGCTGTTTTTT
CASSVGGLPQLFF
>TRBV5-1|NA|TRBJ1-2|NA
TGCGCCAGCAGCTTAGGGGGAGAGGCCTATGGCTACACCTTC
CASSLGGEAYGYTF
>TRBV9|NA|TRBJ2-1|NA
TGTGCCAGCAGCGTAGGAGGGACCGGTAGTAGGGATGAGCAGTTCTTC
CASSVGGTGSRDEQFF
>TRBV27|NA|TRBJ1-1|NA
TGTGCCAGCAGTTTAGTAGCGAACACTGAAGCTTTCTTT
CASSLVANTEAFF
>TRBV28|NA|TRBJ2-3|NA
TGTGCCAGCAGTTTAGGGCGGACTAGCACAGATACGCAGTATTTT
CASSLGRTSTDTQYF
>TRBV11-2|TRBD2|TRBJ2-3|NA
TGTGCCAGCAGCGACGGGACTAGCGGGATGGCAGATACGCAGTATTTT
CASSDGTSGMADTQYF
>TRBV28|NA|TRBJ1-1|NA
TGTGCCAGCAGTTTGCACTTGAACACTGAAGCTTTCTTT
CASSLHLNTEAFF
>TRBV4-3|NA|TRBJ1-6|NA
TGCGCCAGCAGCCAAGATTCACAGGGTTTTTCACCCCTCCACTTT
CASSQDSQGFSPLHF
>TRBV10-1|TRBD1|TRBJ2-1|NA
TGCGCCAGCAGTGAGGGGACAGGGGATGAGCAGTTCTTC
CASSEGTGDEQFF
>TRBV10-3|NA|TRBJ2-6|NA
TGTGCCATCAGGGCAGGGGAAGTTGGGGCCAACGTCCTGACTTTC
CAIRAGEVGANVLTF
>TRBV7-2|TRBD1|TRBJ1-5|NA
TGTGCCAGCAGCTTAGGGGGACAGGGGTTCGGGCCCCAGCATTTT
CASSLGGQGFGPQHF
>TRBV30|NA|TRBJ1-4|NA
TGTGCCTGCCGCAGGGGCAAGGCTAATGAAAAACTGTTTTTT
CACRRGKANEKLFF
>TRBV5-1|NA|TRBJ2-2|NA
TGCGCCAGCAGCCAGGACAGGAACACCGGGGAGCTGTTTTTT
CASSQDRNTGELFF
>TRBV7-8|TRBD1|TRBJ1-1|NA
TGTGCCAGCAGCCCTCCTGGGACAGGGTTTGCTGCTTTCTTT
CASSPPGTGFAAFF
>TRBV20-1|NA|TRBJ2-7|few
TGCAGTGCTCTCAGGGGCTACGAGCAGTACTTC
CSALRGYEQYF
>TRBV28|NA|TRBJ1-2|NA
TGTGCCAGCACCTTGGCGCCCCTATATGGCTACACCTTC
CASTLAPLYGYTF
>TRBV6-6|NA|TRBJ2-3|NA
TGTGCCAGCAGAACCAGACAGGGGAGGGGAGATACGCAGTATTTT
CASRTRQGRGDTQYF
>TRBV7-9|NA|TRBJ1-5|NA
TGTGCCAGCAGCCCAGAAGCTCAGCCCCAGCATTTT
CASSPEAQPQHF
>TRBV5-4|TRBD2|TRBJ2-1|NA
TGTGCCAGCAGCGCCGGGACTAGCGGGAGAGGTGAGCAGTTCTTC
CASSAGTSGRGEQFF
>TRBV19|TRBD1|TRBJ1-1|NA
TGTGCCAGTACTGATTTTGACAGGGTAACTGAAGCTTTCTTT
CASTDFDRVTEAFF
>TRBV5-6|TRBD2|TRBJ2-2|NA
TGTGCCAGCAGCCGGGCAAGCGGGAAGAACACCGGGGAGCTGTTTTTT
CASSRASGKNTGELFF
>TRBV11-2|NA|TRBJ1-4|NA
TGTGCCAGCAGCTTTACAGGAAATGAAAAACTGTTTTTT
CASSFTGNEKLFF